The 9 T cell receptor beta chains below were found in one sample sequenced in a study of cytomegalovirus exposure and HLA in healthy donors. The PCR was carried out with 60 Vbeta primers and 13 Jbeta primers. The method was immunoSEQ multiplex PCR; TCRdb's version includes in-frame clones alone and lacks a portion of them. The profile shows fewer than 150,000 clones, around four fifths of them singletons. Input material: PBMCs. These receptors were taken from a man aged 25 to 40 in good health and CMV-seronegative.

This clone was found a few times. The V gene is TRBV5-1, the J gene TRBJ1-1, with 7 bases that match TRBD1. This CDR3 spans 14 amino acids. Germline assignment: CDR1 SGHRS and CDR2 YFSETQ. V shed 0 bases and J 5 bases; nucleotides not matched to a gene: 4. CDR3 DNA: TGCGCCAGCAGCTTGGCGCAGGGGGTGACTGAAGCTTTCTTT. Translated, it gives CASSLAQGVTEAFF.

The V call is TRBV6-1, the J call TRBJ1-4, with TRBD1 matching 8 bases. The CDR3 is 15 residues long. V lost 7 bases to trimming and J lost 0 bases; unmatched junction nucleotides: 4. The germline CDR1 and CDR2 sequences are MNHNS and SASEGT. The CDR3 is CASTVQGATNEKLFF. The CDR3 DNA follows: TGTGCCAGCACCGTACAGGGGGCAACTAATGAAAAACTGTTTTTT.

The J gene is TRBJ1-3, the V gene TRBV28; TRBD1 is a possible D gene (6 bases). Trimming removed 6 bases at V and 6 bases at J, with 12 bases between. The V gene's germline CDR1 is MDHEN and CDR2 SYDVKM. CDR3 size: 13 residues. The CDR3 DNA follows: TGTGCCAGCAGAACGACAGGAGAAAACACCATATATTTT. Amino acid sequence: CASRTTGENTIYF.

The chain links TRBV5-1 to TRBJ2-7, with 9 bases aligning to TRBD1. This CDR3 spans 13 amino acids. Germline V CDR1 and CDR2: SGHRS, YFSETQ. V trimming: 5 bases; J trimming: 4 bases; junction bases outside the gene matches: 4. This CDR3 is CASRSGQGYEQYF. The CDR3 DNA reads TGCGCCAGCAGATCGGGACAGGGTTACGAGCAGTACTTC.

The chain links TRBV27 to TRBJ1-1; TRBD1 matches at 9 bases. The CDR3 runs 15 residues. Germline V gives CDR1 MNHEY, CDR2 SMNVEV (reference sequence). Trimming took 5 bases from V and 6 from J; bases not matched to a gene: 10. Here the CDR3 reads CASSVSGQGWSEAFF. CDR3 DNA: TGTGCCAGCAGTGTGTCGGGACAGGGTTGGTCTGAAGCTTTCTTT.

This chain joins TRBV5-1 and TRBJ2-2; D may be TRBD1 (6 bases). Germline V CDR1 and CDR2: SGHRS, YFSETQ. This CDR3 contains 14 residues. Trimming stripped 4 bases from V and 6 bases from J, with 13 bases between. The CDR3 sequence: CASSPQGSAGELFF. In DNA, the CDR3 is TGCGCCAGCAGCCCCCAGGGGAGCGCCGGGGAGCTGTTTTTT.

The rearrangement uses TRBV5-4 and TRBJ1-1; a weak D match, TRBD1 (6 bases). This CDR3 region has 15 residues. Germline V gives CDR1 SGHNT, CDR2 YYREEE (reference sequence). Trimming stripped 2 bases from V and 0 bases from J, with 11 bases between. CDR3 sequence: CASSFWTAMNTEAFF. The CDR3 nucleotides read TGTGCCAGCAGCTTTTGGACAGCAATGAACACTGAAGCTTTCTTT.

This rearrangement joins TRBV5-4 to TRBJ2-2; tentative D call: TRBD1 (6 bases). The CDR3 covers 19 residues. Germline CDR1 reads SGHNT; CDR2 reads YYREEE (reference sequence). V was clipped by 3 bases and J by 5 bases, with 26 bases between them. The CDR3 bases are TGTGCCAGCAGCTCTTTACTCGTAATGGGACAAGAAGAGACCGGGGAGCTGTTTTTT. Protein product: CASSSLLVMGQEETGELFF.

The chain joins TRBV2 to TRBJ2-7; D call uncertain. Germline V gene lookup returns CDR1 SNHLY and CDR2 FYNNEI. The CDR3 extends over 11 amino acids. Trimming pared 8 bases from V and 0 bases from J, leaving 5 bases between. In nucleotides, the CDR3 is TGTGCCAGCTCTTTCTCCTACGAGCAGTACTTC. Translating gives CASSFSYEQYF.